The 20 T cell receptor beta chains presented below share a single source sample, sequenced in a study of STAT5B mutations in CD4+ large granular lymphocyte leukemia. The repertoire was sequenced with immunoSEQ multiplex PCR; TCRdb's copy has only in-frame clones and lacks some. Among about 33,000 clones listed, about 90% were seen once. The sample was CD4+ T cells from blood buffy coats. These receptors were taken from a human donor in good health.

The chain is built from TRBV20-1 and TRBJ2-1; D is uncertain. Looked up from germline, CDR1 is DFQATT and CDR2 is SNEGSKA (reference sequence). The V end was cut by 5 bases, the J end by 7 bases, with 6 bases between. The CDR3 covers 10 residues. The CDR3 protein is CSAPRNEQFF. In nucleotides, the CDR3 is TGCAGTGCTCCACGGAATGAGCAGTTCTTC.

The chain is built from TRBV18 and TRBJ1-2; no clear D. The CDR3 runs to 14 residues. Trimming removed 6 bases at V and 2 bases at J, with 13 bases between. Germline-derived CDR1 and CDR2 are KGHSH and LQKENI. This chain's CDR3 is CASSPVEHNYGYTF. The CDR3 DNA reads TGTGCCAGCTCCCCTGTAGAGCACAACTATGGCTACACCTTC. The full variable domain, rest sourced from reference TRBV18 and TRBJ1-2, is NAGVMQNPRHLVRRRGQEARLRCSPMKGHSHVYWYRQLPEEGLKFMVYLQKENIIDESGMPKERFSAEFPKEGPSILRIQQVVRGDSAAYFCASSPVEHNYGYTFGSGTRLTVV.

V and J are TRBV5-1 and TRBJ2-5; the D call may be TRBD1 or TRBD2 (5 bases each). Germline CDR1 reads SGHRS; CDR2 reads YFSETQ. This CDR3 region has 14 residues. V lost 6 bases and J lost 4, with 16 bases in between. The DNA for the CDR3 is TGCGCCAGCACCTCCGTTAACGGGGCAGAGACCCAGTACTTC. The encoded protein is CASTSVNGAETQYF.

To note about this clone: Other DNA variants within this sample encode the same CDR3. V is TRBV29-1 and J is TRBJ1-3, with TRBD1 identical over 11 bases. The V gene end was trimmed by 7 bases and the J gene end by 7 bases; junction bases not matched to a gene: 6. The V gene's germline CDR1 is SQVTM and CDR2 ANQGSEA. This CDR3 has 13 residues. The CDR3 DNA sequence: TGCAGCGGGGGACAGGGGGGCGGGAACACCATATATTTT. Its protein is CSGGQGGGNTIYF. The variable domain in full, with the rest retrieved from reference TRBV29-1 and TRBJ1-3, is SAVISQKPSRDICQRGTSLTIQCQVDSQVTMMFWYRQQPGQSLTLIATANQGSEATYESGFVIDKFPISRPNLTFSTLTVSNMSPEDSSIYLCSGGQGGGNTIYFGEGSWLTVV.

This clone has only a few counts. The chain employs TRBV6-5 and TRBJ1-1; 8 positions agree with TRBD1. V shed 7 bases and J 4 bases; nucleotides not matched to a gene: 2. The germline V gene has CDR1 MNHEY and CDR2 SVGAGI. The length of the CDR3 is 12 residues. The CDR3 DNA is TGTGCCAGCACCACAGGGGGCACTGAAGCTTTCTTT. Residues: CASTTGGTEAFF.

In DNA, the CDR3 is TGTGCCAGCAGTTACTCGGTAGTAGGAGAGACCCAGTACTTC. It translates to CASSYSVVGETQYF. The chain joins TRBV6-5 to TRBJ2-5; no definite D call. The CDR3 runs to 14 residues. V lost 0 bases, J lost 4 bases, and 9 bases lay in between. The germline V gene has CDR1 MNHEY and CDR2 SVGAGI.

CDR3 bases: TGTGCCAGCACCAGGACAGGAAGCACAGATACGCAGTATTTT. Its translation is CASTRTGSTDTQYF. The chain is built from TRBV2 and TRBJ2-3, with 7 nucleotides matching TRBD1. CDR1 and CDR2 from the germline V gene are SNHLY and FYNNEI. The ends lost 7 bases at V and 0 bases at J; junction bases unmatched: 4. The CDR3 runs to 14 residues.

The chain carries TRBV27 and TRBJ2-5; 13 bases agree with TRBD2. The CDR3 length is 16 residues. The junction had 9 bases not matched to a gene; V was cut back by 6 bases and J by 5 bases. Germline loops: CDR1 MNHEY, CDR2 SMNVEV (reference sequence). The CDR3 DNA reads as TGTGCCAGCAGCAGTCCGTCGACTAGCGGGAGGGAGACCCAGTACTTC. Its protein product is CASSSPSTSGRETQYF.

The chain carries TRBV11-2 and TRBJ1-2; 8 bases are a match to TRBD1. This CDR3 region has 16 residues. The V and J ends lost 0 bases and 5 bases, in that order; junction bases with no gene match: 8. Germline V CDR1 and CDR2: SGHAT, FQNNGV. The CDR3 nucleotides are TGTGCCAGCAGCTTAGATTCCGGGACAGGCCCTTATGGCTACACCTTC. Translated: CASSLDSGTGPYGYTF.

The chain employs TRBV19 and TRBJ2-3; TRBD2 matches at 10 bases. Germline CDR1 and CDR2: LNHDA and SQIVND (reference sequence). The CDR3 runs to 16 residues. Trimming removed 6 bases from V and 6 bases from J; junction bases left unmatched: 12. CDR3 amino acids: CASSRTSGGAADTQYF. The CDR3 coding sequence is TGTGCCAGTAGCCGGACTAGCGGCGGGGCCGCTGATACGCAGTATTTT.

The chain joins TRBV13 to TRBJ1-4; perhaps TRBD1 as D (5 bases). Germline V lookup: CDR1 PRHDT, CDR2 FYEKMQ (reference sequence). The length of the CDR3 is 16 residues. V gave up 3 bases and J gave up 2 bases, with 13 bases separating them. The CDR3 loop reads CASSFGGAATNEKLFF. The CDR3 bases are TGTGCCAGCAGCTTTGGAGGGGCGGCTACTAATGAAAAACTGTTTTTT.

The chain combines TRBV19 with TRBJ2-1; 8 nucleotides line up with TRBD2. Trimming at V came to 7 bases and at J to 3 bases, leaving 8 bases not matched to a gene. The CDR3 contains 15 residues. CDR1 and CDR2 from the germline V gene are LNHDA and SQIVND (reference sequence). CDR3 region: CASIGAGALYNEQFF. The CDR3 region has the DNA TGTGCCAGTATCGGAGCGGGAGCCCTCTACAATGAGCAGTTCTTC.

The chain uses TRBV10-3 and TRBJ2-1; TRBD2 aligns across 14 bases. The V segment lost 3 bases and the J segment 14 bases; nucleotides outside the gene matches: 3. The CDR3 runs 13 residues. The germline V gene has CDR1 ENHRY and CDR2 SYGVKD. In nucleotides, the CDR3 is TGTGCCATCAGTGAAGGGACTAGCGGGAGTAAGTTCTTC. Residues: CAISEGTSGSKFF.

The V gene is TRBV15, the J gene TRBJ2-1; D tentatively reads TRBD1 or TRBD2 (7 bases each). Looked up from germline, CDR1 is LNHNV and CDR2 is YYDKDF (reference sequence). This CDR3 spans 13 amino acids. The V end lost 8 bases, the J end lost 3 bases, and 11 bases lay between the germline ends. The DNA for the CDR3 is TGTGCCACCCAGGGGGACTACTACAATGAGCAGTTCTTC. Amino acids: CATQGDYYNEQFF. Drawing the rest from reference TRBV15 and TRBJ2-1, the complete variable domain is DAMVIQNPRYQVTQFGKPVTLSCSQTLNHNVMYWYQQKSSQAPKLLFHYYDKDFNNEADTPDNFQSRRPNTSFCFLDIRSPGLGDTAMYLCATQGDYYNEQFFGPGTRLTVL.

A single count supports this clone. This CDR3 is also generated by other DNA sequences in the sample. The chain couples TRBV5-6 to TRBJ1-1; D ambiguous. Germline CDR1 reads SGHDT; CDR2 reads YYEEEE. The CDR3 extends over 13 amino acids. V was pared by 0 bases and J by 1 base, with 4 bases between. The CDR3 region has the DNA TGTGCCAGCAGCTTGGGCCGGAACACTGAAGCTTTCTTT. Translated, it gives CASSLGRNTEAFF.

V gene TRBV5-1 combines with J gene TRBJ2-5, with 9 bases identical to TRBD1. V was clipped by 3 bases and J by 4 bases; unmatched bases: 4. The CDR3 runs to 14 residues. The germline gives CDR1 SGHRS, CDR2 YFSETQ. The CDR3 loop reads CASSSGTGLETQYF. The CDR3 nucleotides are TGCGCCAGCAGCTCCGGGACAGGGTTAGAGACCCAGTACTTC.

This chain connects TRBV2 to TRBJ1-5; TRBD1 matches at 10 bases. Germline trimming cut 8 bases from V and 0 bases from J; bases unmatched to any gene: 7. The CDR3 contains 16 residues. Germline assignment: CDR1 SNHLY and CDR2 FYNNEI. CDR3: CASRGQGLISNQPQHF. The CDR3 DNA reads TGTGCCAGCCGGGGACAGGGGTTAATTAGCAATCAGCCCCAGCATTTT.

The V call is TRBV5-1, the J call TRBJ2-7, with D uncertain. The CDR3 is made up of 13 amino acids. CDR1 is SGHRS and CDR2 is YFSETQ in the germline V gene. Deletions cut 4 bases from V and 6 bases from J, with 14 bases between. The CDR3 nucleotides read TGCGCCAGCAGCATACAAGGGTATGGCGAGCAGTACTTC. Translating gives CASSIQGYGEQYF.

V gene TRBV9 combines with J gene TRBJ1-2, with D perhaps matching TRBD1 (6 bases). Germline CDR1 SGDLS, CDR2 YYNGEE. This CDR3 is built from 13 residues. Trimming stripped 3 bases from V and 8 bases from J, with 14 bases between. The CDR3 sequence is CASSARAGDGYTF. For the CDR3, the DNA is TGTGCCAGCAGCGCCCGGGCAGGGGACGGCTACACCTTC.

This clone showed up just once. The rearrangement links TRBV5-1 to TRBJ1-1, with D possibly being TRBD1 (5 bases). With 6 bases removed from V and 4 bases from J, the gap between germline ends came to 19 bases. The CDR3 covers 15 residues. The germline gives CDR1 SGHRS, CDR2 YFSETQ. Here the CDR3 reads CASTDPGAGSTEAFF. Here the CDR3 DNA reads TGCGCCAGCACCGACCCCGGGGCGGGGAGCACTGAAGCTTTCTTT.